This T cell receptor (beta chain) was sequenced during a study of blood T cell repertoires in COVID-19. Sequencing used immunoSEQ multiplex PCR; TCRdb keeps in-frame clones, though not all of them. Of 100,000 to 120,000 clones in the sample, 60% to 80% were seen once. CDR1 and CDR2 from the germline V gene are SEHNR and FQNEAQ (reference sequence). The CDR3 loop spans 12 amino acids. Deletions cut 5 bases from V and 11 bases from J, with 15 bases between. The V and J genes are TRBV7-9 and TRBJ1-1; possible D gene TRBD1, 6 bases. The sample comprised peripheral blood. The receptor was derived from a woman of 80 years or more with active or convalescent COVID-19. For the CDR3, the DNA is TGTGCCAGCAGCCAGGACAGCTCAATCGCTTTCTTT. Its translation is CASSQDSSIAFF.